The 19 T cell receptor beta chains below come from one sample, sequenced in a study of blood T cell repertoires in COVID-19. Sequencing used immunoSEQ multiplex PCR; TCRdb keeps in-frame clones, though not all of them. The profile covers about 140,000 clones, with 84% appearing a single time and less than 4% taken by the ten largest. The sequenced material came from PBMCs or T cells enriched from blood (not recorded which). These receptors were obtained from a woman aged 45-65 years with acute COVID-19.

The V gene is TRBV5-1, the J gene TRBJ2-3, with a tentative D call TRBD1 (6 bases). V was clipped by 2 bases and J by 2 bases, with 12 bases between them. The CDR3 is made up of 15 amino acids. CDR1 is SGHRS, CDR2 YFSETQ, per germline. The CDR3 coding sequence is TGCGCCAGCAGCTTAATGGGGGCCCTCACAGATACGCAGTATTTT. Residues: CASSLMGALTDTQYF.

The chain uses TRBV3-1 (or the pseudogene TRBV3-2) and TRBJ2-6; 7 nucleotides align to TRBD1. Per germline, CDR1 LGHDT and CDR2 YNNKEL (reference sequence). CDR3 size: 16 residues. V gave up 6 bases and J gave up 4 bases; unmatched junction bases: 9. The CDR3 DNA sequence: TGTGCCAGCAGACCCCGAAGGGGGCTAGGGGCCAACGTCCTGACTTTC. This translates into CASRPRRGLGANVLTF.

The rearrangement uses TRBV7-2 and TRBJ1-4; a weak D match, TRBD1 (6 bases). V was cut by 7 bases and J by 10 bases, with 16 bases left in between. This CDR3 has 13 amino acids. Germline CDR1 reads SGHTA; CDR2 reads FQGNSA. CDR3 sequence: CASTGGGRGKLFF. The DNA for the CDR3 is TGTGCCAGCACTGGCGGGGGCCGGGGAAAACTGTTTTTT.

The chain is built from TRBV3-1 (or the pseudogene TRBV3-2) and TRBJ1-1, with a possible D match to TRBD1 (6 bases). The CDR3 totals 17 residues. Looked up from germline, CDR1 is LGHDT and CDR2 is YNNKEL (reference sequence). Trimming took 6 bases from V and 1 from J, leaving 21 bases between them. This CDR3 reads CASRPDFVGAKNTEAFF. The CDR3 DNA sequence: TGTGCCAGCAGACCAGATTTTGTGGGGGCAAAGAACACTGAAGCTTTCTTT.

The chain joins TRBV7-9 to TRBJ1-5; TRBD1 agrees at 7 bases. Trimming removed 4 bases from V and 7 bases from J; junction bases left unmatched: 19. Germline V gene lookup returns CDR1 SEHNR and CDR2 FQNEAQ (reference sequence). The CDR3 runs to 18 residues. This CDR3 reads CASSSVTGVEGLWQPQHF. CDR3 DNA sequence: TGTGCCAGCAGCTCAGTCACAGGGGTTGAAGGCCTTTGGCAGCCCCAGCATTTT.

The rearrangement links TRBV3-1 (or the pseudogene TRBV3-2) to TRBJ2-7, with a weak D call TRBD1 (7 bases). Germline-derived CDR1 and CDR2 are LGHDT and YNNKEL (reference sequence). The CDR3 length is 14 residues. V lost 0 bases and J 6 bases, leaving 12 bases between the germline ends. The CDR3: CASSQDGGGSEQYF. The CDR3 DNA follows: TGTGCCAGCAGCCAAGATGGAGGGGGCAGCGAGCAGTACTTC.

The chain is built from TRBV20-1 and TRBJ1-3, with D hard to call. CDR3 length: 14 residues. Germline V gives CDR1 DFQATT, CDR2 SNEGSKA (reference sequence). With 3 bases removed from V and 0 bases from J, the gap between germline ends came to 9 bases. CDR3 region: CSASIPHSGNTIYF. CDR3 nucleotide sequence: TGCAGTGCTAGTATCCCCCACTCTGGAAACACCATATATTTT.

This clone was detected only a few times. The chain is built from TRBV5-4 and TRBJ2-2, with D perhaps matching TRBD2 (5 bases). CDR3 length equals 14 residues. Germline V CDR1 and CDR2: SGHNT, YYREEE (reference sequence). Trimming took 5 bases from V and 6 from J, leaving 14 bases between them. In DNA form, the CDR3 reads TGTGCCAGCAGGCCGGGAATCTCATCCGGGGAGCTGTTTTTT. As protein: CASRPGISSGELFF.

This clone was counted a few times. The V gene is TRBV6-1, the J gene TRBJ1-1; no firm D call. The CDR3 contains 13 residues. CDR1 MNHNS and CDR2 SASEGT come from the germline V gene. Deletions cut 1 base from V and 10 bases from J, with 13 bases between. The CDR3 region is CASSEERALRAFF. The CDR3 coding sequence is TGTGCCAGCAGTGAAGAGCGTGCACTCAGAGCTTTCTTT.

V gene TRBV7-6 combines with J gene TRBJ2-1; 10 bases align to TRBD2. Germline V lookup: CDR1 SGHVS, CDR2 FNYEAQ. The CDR3 has 15 amino acids. V dropped 0 bases and J dropped 8; count of bases not matched to a gene: 4. CDR3 protein: CASSLAGTSVDEQFF. The CDR3 region has the DNA TGTGCCAGCAGCTTAGCGGGGACTAGCGTGGATGAGCAGTTCTTC. Based on the CDR3 plus reference TRBV7-6 and TRBJ2-1, the full variable domain is GAGVSQSPRYKVTKRGQDVALRCDPISGHVSLYWYRQALGQGPEFLTYFNYEAQQDKSGLPNDRFSAERPEGSISTLTIQRTEQRDSAMYRCASSLAGTSVDEQFFGPGTRLTVL.

The V and J genes are TRBV3-1 (or the pseudogene TRBV3-2) and TRBJ2-1; TRBD1 agrees at 8 bases. The germline V gene encodes CDR1 LGHDT and CDR2 YNNKEL (reference sequence). The CDR3 consists of 15 residues. V was pared by 3 bases and J by 3 bases, with 4 bases of the junction left unmatched. The DNA for the CDR3 is TGTGCCAGCAGCCAGCCCGGACAGGGCTACAATGAGCAGTTCTTC. Residues: CASSQPGQGYNEQFF.

A few counts support this clone. The rearrangement uses TRBV5-1 and TRBJ2-2, with 8 nucleotides matching TRBD2. With 4 bases clipped from V and 5 bases from J, the junction kept 7 bases outside the gene matches. CDR1 SGHRS and CDR2 YFSETQ come from the germline V gene. The length of the CDR3 is 15 residues. The CDR3 region is CASSLSGSGTGELFF. The CDR3 coding sequence is TGCGCCAGCAGCCTAAGCGGGAGTGGGACCGGGGAGCTGTTTTTT.

The chain couples TRBV9 to TRBJ2-2; maybe TRBD2 (6 bases). The CDR3 is made up of 14 amino acids. CDR1 and CDR2 from the germline V gene are SGDLS and YYNGEE. V was shortened by 0 bases and J by 4 bases, with 7 bases between the two germline ends. The CDR3 DNA sequence: TGTGCCAGCAGCGTAGAACTAGCCACCGGGGAGCTGTTTTTT. As protein: CASSVELATGELFF.

The genes are TRBV27 and TRBJ2-1, with TRBD2 identical over 8 bases. Germline CDR1 and CDR2: MNHEY and SMNVEV (reference sequence). CDR3 length: 15 amino acids. V was pared by 8 bases and J by 1 base, with 7 bases of the junction left unmatched. The chain's CDR3 is CASAIAGISYNEQFF. CDR3 bases: TGTGCCAGCGCGATAGCGGGGATTTCCTACAATGAGCAGTTCTTC.

The V call is TRBV27, the J call TRBJ2-3; D remains unclear. V was shortened by 6 bases and J by 6 bases, with 16 bases between the two germline ends. CDR1 is MNHEY, CDR2 SMNVEV, per germline (reference sequence). CDR3 length: 14 amino acids. The DNA of the CDR3 is TGTGCCAGCAGCTTACGTCCTACGAGGGATACGCAGTATTTT. Translated: CASSLRPTRDTQYF.

The J gene is TRBJ1-6, the V gene TRBV9; D may be TRBD1 (5 bases). Germline V gives CDR1 SGDLS, CDR2 YYNGEE. Between the trimmed V and J ends, which lost 1 base and 5 bases, there was a span of 7 bases. This CDR3 region has 14 residues. The CDR3 sequence is CASSVTGDNSPLHF. The CDR3 coding sequence is TGTGCCAGCAGCGTAACAGGTGATAATTCACCCCTCCACTTT.

V usage is TRBV7-2 and J usage is TRBJ2-1, with TRBD2 matching 9 bases. The germline gives CDR1 SGHTA, CDR2 FQGNSA. Trimming cost V 2 bases and J 4 bases; bases outside gene matches: 3. The CDR3 runs 15 residues. The CDR3 region has the DNA TGTGCCAGCAGCTTATTCCTAGCGGGATACAATGAGCAGTTCTTC. It translates to CASSLFLAGYNEQFF.

The V call is TRBV30, the J call TRBJ1-1; TRBD1 agrees at 9 bases. Germline V gives CDR1 GTSNPN, CDR2 SVGIG (reference sequence). J gave up 2 bases and V 4 bases, and 2 bases lay outside the gene matches. The CDR3 covers 13 residues. CDR3 nucleotides: TGTGCCTGGAAGACAGGGGGAAACACTGAAGCTTTCTTT. This translates into CAWKTGGNTEAFF.

Notes on this clone: The identical CDR3 is also encoded by other nucleotide sequences in the sample. The rearrangement links TRBV5-8 to TRBJ2-3; unclear D gene. The length of the CDR3 is 12 residues. Germline V gene lookup returns CDR1 SGHTS and CDR2 YDEGEE. V gave up 5 bases and J gave up 4 bases, with 8 bases separating them. CDR3: CASSPRADTQYF. The CDR3 region has the DNA TGTGCCAGCAGTCCCCGTGCAGATACGCAGTATTTT.